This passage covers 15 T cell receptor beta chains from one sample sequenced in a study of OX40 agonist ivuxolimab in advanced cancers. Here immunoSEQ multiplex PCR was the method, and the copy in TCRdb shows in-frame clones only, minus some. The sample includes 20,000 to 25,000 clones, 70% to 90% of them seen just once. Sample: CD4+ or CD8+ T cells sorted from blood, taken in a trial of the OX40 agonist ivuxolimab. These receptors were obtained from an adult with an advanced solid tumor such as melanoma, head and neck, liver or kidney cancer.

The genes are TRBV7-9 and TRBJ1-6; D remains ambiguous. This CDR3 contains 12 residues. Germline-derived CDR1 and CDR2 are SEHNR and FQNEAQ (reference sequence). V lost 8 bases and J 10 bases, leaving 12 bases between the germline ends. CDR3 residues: CASGSERSPLHF. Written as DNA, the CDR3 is TGTGCCAGCGGTTCGGAGAGATCACCCCTCCACTTT.

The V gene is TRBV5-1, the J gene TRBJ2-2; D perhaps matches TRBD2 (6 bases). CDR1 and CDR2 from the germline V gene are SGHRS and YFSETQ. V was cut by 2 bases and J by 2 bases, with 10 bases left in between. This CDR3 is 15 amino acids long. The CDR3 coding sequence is TGCGCCAGCAGCTTAGGAGGGATCAACACCGGGGAGCTGTTTTTT. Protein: CASSLGGINTGELFF.

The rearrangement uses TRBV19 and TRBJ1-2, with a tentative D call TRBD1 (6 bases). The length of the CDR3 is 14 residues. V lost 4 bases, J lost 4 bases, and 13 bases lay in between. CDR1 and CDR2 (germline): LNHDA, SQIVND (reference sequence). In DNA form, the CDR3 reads TGTGCCAGTAGTACTCTCGAGGGGGTCTATGGCTACACCTTC. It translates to CASSTLEGVYGYTF.

Written as DNA, the CDR3 is TGTGCCAGCAGCGTAGGGACGGGAGACTACGAGCAGTACTTC. Amino acid sequence: CASSVGTGDYEQYF. The chain joins TRBV9 to TRBJ2-7, with D possibly TRBD2 on 6 matching bases. The V gene lost 0 bases and the J gene lost 3 bases, with 10 bases spanning the gap. Germline CDR1 and CDR2: SGDLS and YYNGEE. The CDR3 extends over 14 amino acids.

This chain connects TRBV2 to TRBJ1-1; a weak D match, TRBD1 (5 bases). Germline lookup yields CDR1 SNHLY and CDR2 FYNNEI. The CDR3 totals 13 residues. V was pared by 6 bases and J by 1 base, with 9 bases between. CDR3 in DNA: TGTGCCAGCAGGGAAAGGGGGAACACTGAAGCTTTCTTT. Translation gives CASRERGNTEAFF.

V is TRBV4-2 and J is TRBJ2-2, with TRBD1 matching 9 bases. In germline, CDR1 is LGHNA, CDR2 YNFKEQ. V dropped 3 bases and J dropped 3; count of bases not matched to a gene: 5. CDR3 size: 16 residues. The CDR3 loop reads CASSHRQGVYTGELFF. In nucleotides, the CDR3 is TGTGCCAGCAGCCATAGACAGGGGGTCTACACCGGGGAGCTGTTTTTT.

The CDR3 reads CASSQDTTGTSYGYTF. CDR3 coding DNA: TGCGCCAGCAGCCAAGATACGACAGGGACTTCCTATGGCTACACCTTC. The rearrangement links TRBV4-3 to TRBJ1-2, with 7 bases identical to TRBD1. The CDR3 sequence is 16 residues long. The germline V gene encodes CDR1 LGHNA and CDR2 YSLEER. The V gene end was trimmed by 0 bases and the J gene end by 4 bases; junction bases not matched to a gene: 8.

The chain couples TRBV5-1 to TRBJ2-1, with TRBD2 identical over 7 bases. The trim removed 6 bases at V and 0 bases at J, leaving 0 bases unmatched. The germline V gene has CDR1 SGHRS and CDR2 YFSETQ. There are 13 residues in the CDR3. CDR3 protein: CASTGGSYNEQFF. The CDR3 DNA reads TGCGCCAGCACGGGGGGCTCCTACAATGAGCAGTTCTTC.

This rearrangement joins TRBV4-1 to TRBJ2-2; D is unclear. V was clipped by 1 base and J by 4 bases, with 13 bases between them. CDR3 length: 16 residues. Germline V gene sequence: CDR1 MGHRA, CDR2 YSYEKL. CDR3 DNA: TGCGCCAGCAGCCAAGGTTTGGGATCCGTCACCGGGGAGCTGTTTTTT. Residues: CASSQGLGSVTGELFF.

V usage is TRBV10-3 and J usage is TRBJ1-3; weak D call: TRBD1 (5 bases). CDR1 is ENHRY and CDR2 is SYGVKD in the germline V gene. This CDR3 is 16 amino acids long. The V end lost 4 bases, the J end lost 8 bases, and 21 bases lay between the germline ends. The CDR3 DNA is TGTGCCATCAGTGCAAAAGAGGCAGGGTTTACGGACACCATATATTTT. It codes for CAISAKEAGFTDTIYF.

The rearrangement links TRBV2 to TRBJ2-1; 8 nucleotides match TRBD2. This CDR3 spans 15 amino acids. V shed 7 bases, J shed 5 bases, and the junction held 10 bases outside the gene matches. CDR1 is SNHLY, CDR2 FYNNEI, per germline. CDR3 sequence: CASKGTGLVNNEQFF. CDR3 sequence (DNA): TGTGCCAGCAAGGGAACGGGACTAGTTAACAATGAGCAGTTCTTC. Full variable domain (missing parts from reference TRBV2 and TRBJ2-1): EPEVTQTPSHQVTQMGQEVILRCVPISNHLYFYWYRQILGQKVEFLVSFYNNEISEKSEIFDDQFSVERPDGSNFTLKIRSTKLEDSAMYFCASKGTGLVNNEQFFGPGTRLTVL.

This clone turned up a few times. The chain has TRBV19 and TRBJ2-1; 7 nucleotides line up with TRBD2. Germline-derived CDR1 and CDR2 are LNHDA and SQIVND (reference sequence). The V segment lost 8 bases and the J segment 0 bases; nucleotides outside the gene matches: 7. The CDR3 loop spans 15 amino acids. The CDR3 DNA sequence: TGTGCCAGTTGTAGCGGGCACAGCTCCTACAATGAGCAGTTCTTC. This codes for CASCSGHSSYNEQFF. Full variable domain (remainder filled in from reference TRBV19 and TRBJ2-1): DGGITQSPKYLFRKEGQNVTLSCEQNLNHDAMYWYRQDPGQGLRLIYYSQIVNDFQKGDIAEGYSVSREKKESFPLTVTSAQKNPTAFYLCASCSGHSSYNEQFFGPGTRLTVL.

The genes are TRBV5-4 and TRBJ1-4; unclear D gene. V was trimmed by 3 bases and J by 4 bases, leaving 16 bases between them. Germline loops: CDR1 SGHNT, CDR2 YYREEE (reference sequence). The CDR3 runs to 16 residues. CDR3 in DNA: TGTGCCAGCAGCTCGTTGGAAACGGAAGATAATGAAAAACTGTTTTTT. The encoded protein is CASSSLETEDNEKLFF.

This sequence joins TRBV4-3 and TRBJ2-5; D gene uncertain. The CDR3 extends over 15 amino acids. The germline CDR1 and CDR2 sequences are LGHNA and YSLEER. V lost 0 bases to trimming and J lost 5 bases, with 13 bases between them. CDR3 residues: CASSQEFRSWETQYF. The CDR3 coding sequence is TGCGCCAGCAGCCAAGAGTTTCGATCCTGGGAGACCCAGTACTTC.

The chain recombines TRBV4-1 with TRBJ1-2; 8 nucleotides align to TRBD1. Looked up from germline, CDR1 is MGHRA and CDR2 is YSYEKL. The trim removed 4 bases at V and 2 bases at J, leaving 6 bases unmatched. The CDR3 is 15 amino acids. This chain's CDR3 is CASSLDRVENYGYTF. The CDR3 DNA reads TGCGCCAGCAGCCTGGACAGGGTGGAGAACTATGGCTACACCTTC.